This paragraph covers one T cell receptor beta chain sequence. This sample is part of a study of T cell responses to AZD1222 COVID-19 vaccine. The CDR3 runs 16 residues. The ends were cut back, 5 bases at V and 0 bases at J, with 14 bases in the middle. Germline V CDR1 and CDR2: LNHDA, SQIVND (reference sequence). Clones were read by immunoSEQ multiplex PCR, and TCRdb kept only the in-frame ones, dropping some. The table records some 140,000 clones, approximately 90% of them present only once. This TCR derives from an adult in good health. The source was peripheral blood, collected on day 0 of AZD1222 vaccination. The rearrangement links TRBV19 to TRBJ1-3; D unresolved. The chain's CDR3 is CASSPGPSISGNTIYF. CDR3 DNA sequence: TGTGCCAGTAGTCCGGGCCCTTCTATCTCTGGAAACACCATATATTTT.